This TCR beta chain was captured in a study of identifying expanded T cells in peripheral blood. Study-wide findings and caveats: Two-week clone count variance significantly increased as total template count grew. Technical replicates showed approximately 1.2 changed clones; approximately 2 weeks about 16; four weeks 19.

CDR3 length equals 14 residues. Trimming cost V 2 bases and J 1 base, with 11 bases left between them. Germline V gives CDR1 GTSNPN, CDR2 SVGIG (reference sequence). With respect to this clone: What it binds is not known.

Sequenced by immunoSEQ multiplex PCR; TCRdb stores in-frame clones only, minus some. The table lists around 100,000 clones, 88% of them singletons, with around 5% in the top ten. Healthy donors had no documented immune events, such as infections, while sampled. The clonotype originates from a person between 18 and 70 years old in good health. The gene calls are TRBV30 and TRBJ2-5; D is perhaps TRBD2 (6 bases). The sample was blood. DNA of the CDR3: TGTGCCTGGAGTCCCGGTAGCGGCCAAGAGACCCAGTACTTC. Its translation: CAWSPGSGQETQYF.